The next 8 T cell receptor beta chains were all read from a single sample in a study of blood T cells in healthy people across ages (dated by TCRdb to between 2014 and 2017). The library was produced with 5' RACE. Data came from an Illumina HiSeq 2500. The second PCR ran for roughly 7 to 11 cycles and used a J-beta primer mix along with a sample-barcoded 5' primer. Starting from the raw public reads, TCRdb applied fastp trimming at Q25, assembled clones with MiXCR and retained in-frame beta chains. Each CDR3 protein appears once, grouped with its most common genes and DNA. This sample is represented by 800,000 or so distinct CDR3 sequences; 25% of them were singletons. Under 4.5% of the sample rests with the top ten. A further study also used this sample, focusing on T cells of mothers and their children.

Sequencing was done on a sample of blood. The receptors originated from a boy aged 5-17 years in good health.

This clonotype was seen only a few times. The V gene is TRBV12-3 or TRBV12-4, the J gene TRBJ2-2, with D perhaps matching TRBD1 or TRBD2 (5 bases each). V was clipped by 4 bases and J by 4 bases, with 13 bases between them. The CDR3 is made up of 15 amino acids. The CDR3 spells CASSSGTRGTGELFF. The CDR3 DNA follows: TGTGCCAGCAGTTCCGGGACCCGAGGCACCGGGGAGCTGTTTTTT.

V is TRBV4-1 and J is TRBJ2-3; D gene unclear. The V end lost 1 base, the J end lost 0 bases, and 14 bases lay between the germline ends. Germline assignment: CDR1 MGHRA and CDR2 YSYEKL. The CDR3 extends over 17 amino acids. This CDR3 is CASSQVLNPLSTDTQYF. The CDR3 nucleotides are TGCGCCAGCAGCCAAGTACTGAATCCTCTGAGCACAGATACGCAGTATTTT.

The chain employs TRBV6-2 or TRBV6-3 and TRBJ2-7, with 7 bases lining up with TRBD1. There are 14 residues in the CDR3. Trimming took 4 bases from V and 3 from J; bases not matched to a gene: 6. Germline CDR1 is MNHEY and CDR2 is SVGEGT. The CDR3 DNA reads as TGTGCCAGCAGTTCGACAGGGTTCCGCTACGAGCAGTACTTC. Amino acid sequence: CASSSTGFRYEQYF.

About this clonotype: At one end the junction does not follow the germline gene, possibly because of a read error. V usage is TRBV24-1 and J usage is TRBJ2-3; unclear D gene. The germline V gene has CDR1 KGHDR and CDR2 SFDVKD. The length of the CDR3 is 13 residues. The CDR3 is CATSDSHIDTQDF. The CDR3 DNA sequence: TGTGCCACCAGTGATTCCCACATCGATACGCAGGATTTT.

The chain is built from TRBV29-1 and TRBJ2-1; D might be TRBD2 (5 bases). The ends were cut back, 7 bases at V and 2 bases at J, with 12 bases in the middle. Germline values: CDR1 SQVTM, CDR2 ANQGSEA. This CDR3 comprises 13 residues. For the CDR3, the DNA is TGCAGCGGACGGGAATCCACCTACAATGAGCAGTTCTTC. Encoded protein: CSGRESTYNEQFF.

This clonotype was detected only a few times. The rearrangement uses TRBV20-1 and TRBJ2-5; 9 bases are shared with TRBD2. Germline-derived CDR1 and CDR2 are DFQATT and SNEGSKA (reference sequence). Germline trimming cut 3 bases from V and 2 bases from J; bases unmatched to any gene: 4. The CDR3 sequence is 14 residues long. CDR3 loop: CSASPAGGQETQYF. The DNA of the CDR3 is TGCAGTGCTAGTCCAGCGGGGGGACAAGAGACCCAGTACTTC.

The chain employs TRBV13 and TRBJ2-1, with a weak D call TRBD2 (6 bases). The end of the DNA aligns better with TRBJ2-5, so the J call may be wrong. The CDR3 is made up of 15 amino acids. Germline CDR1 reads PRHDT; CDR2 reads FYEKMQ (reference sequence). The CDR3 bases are TGTGCCAGCAGCTTAGGTGGCGGGGCCTCGAGAGGCCAGTACTTC. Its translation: CASSLGGGASRGQYF.

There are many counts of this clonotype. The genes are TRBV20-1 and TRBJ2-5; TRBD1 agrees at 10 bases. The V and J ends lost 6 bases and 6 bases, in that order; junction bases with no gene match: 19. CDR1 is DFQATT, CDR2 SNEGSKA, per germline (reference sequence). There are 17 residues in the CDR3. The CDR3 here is CSAHKNTARDRGQTQYF. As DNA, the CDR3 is TGCAGTGCCCACAAAAATACCGCCCGGGACAGGGGTCAGACCCAGTACTTC.